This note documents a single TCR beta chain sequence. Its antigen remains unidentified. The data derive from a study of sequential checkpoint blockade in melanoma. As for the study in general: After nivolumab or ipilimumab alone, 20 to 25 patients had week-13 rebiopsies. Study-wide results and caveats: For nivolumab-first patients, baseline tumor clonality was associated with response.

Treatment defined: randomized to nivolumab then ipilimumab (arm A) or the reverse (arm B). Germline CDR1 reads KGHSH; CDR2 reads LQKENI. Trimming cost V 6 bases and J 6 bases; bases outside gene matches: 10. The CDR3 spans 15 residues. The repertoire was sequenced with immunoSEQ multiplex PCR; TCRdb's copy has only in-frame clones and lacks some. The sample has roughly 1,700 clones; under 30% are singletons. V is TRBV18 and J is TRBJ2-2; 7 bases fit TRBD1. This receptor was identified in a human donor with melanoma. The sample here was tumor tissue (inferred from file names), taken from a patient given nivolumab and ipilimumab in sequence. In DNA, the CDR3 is TGTGCCAGCTCTATTGACAGGGCTGGGCCCGGGGAGCTGTTTTTT. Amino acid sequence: CASSIDRAGPGELFF.